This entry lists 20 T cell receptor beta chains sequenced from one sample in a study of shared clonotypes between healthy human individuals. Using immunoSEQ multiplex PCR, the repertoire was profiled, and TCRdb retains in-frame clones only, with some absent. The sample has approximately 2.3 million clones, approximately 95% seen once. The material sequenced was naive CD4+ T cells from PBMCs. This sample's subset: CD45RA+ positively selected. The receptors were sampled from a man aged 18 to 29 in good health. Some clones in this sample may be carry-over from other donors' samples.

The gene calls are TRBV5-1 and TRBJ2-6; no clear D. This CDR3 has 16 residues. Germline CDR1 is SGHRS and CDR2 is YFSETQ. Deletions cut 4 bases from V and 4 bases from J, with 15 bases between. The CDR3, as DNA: TGCGCCAGCAGCGAGGCTATAGGGAAGGGGGCCAACGTCCTGACTTTC. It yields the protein CASSEAIGKGANVLTF.

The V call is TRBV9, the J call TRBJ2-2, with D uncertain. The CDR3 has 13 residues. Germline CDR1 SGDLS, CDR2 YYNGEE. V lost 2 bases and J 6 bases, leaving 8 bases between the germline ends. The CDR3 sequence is CASSVESPGELFF. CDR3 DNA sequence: TGTGCCAGCAGCGTTGAATCTCCCGGGGAGCTGTTTTTT.

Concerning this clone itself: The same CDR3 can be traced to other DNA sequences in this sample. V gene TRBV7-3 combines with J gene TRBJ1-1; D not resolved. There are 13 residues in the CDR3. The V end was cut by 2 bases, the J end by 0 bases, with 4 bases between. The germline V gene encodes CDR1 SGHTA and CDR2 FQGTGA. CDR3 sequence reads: CASSLSVNTEAFF. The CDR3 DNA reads TGTGCCAGCAGCTTATCGGTGAACACTGAAGCTTTCTTT.

Here the CDR3 DNA reads TGTGCCAGCAGCTTCTTGGGTGGGGGGGATAGCAATCAGCCCCAGCATTTT. Residues: CASSFLGGGDSNQPQHF. The chain couples TRBV7-8 to TRBJ1-5; possible D gene TRBD1, 5 bases. Trimming took 3 bases from V and 0 from J, leaving 15 bases between them. The CDR3 has 17 amino acids. The germline V gene has CDR1 SGHVS and CDR2 FQNEAQ.

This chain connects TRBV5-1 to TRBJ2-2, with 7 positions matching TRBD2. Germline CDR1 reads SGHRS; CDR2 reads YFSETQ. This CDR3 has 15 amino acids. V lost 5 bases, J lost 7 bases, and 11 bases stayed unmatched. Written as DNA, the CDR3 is TGCGCCAGCAGTTTACGGGAGGTCTCGGGCGGGGAGCTGTTTTTT. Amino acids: CASSLREVSGGELFF.

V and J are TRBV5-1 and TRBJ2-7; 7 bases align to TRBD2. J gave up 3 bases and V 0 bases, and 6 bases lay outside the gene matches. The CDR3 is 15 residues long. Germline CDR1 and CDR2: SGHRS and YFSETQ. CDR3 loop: CASSLALAAGYEQYF. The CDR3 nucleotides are TGCGCCAGCAGCTTGGCGCTAGCGGCAGGCTACGAGCAGTACTTC.

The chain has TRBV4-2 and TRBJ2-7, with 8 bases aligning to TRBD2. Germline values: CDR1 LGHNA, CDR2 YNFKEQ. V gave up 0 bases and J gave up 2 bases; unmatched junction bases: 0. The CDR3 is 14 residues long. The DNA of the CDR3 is TGTGCCAGCAGCCAAGATAGCGGGGCCTACGAGCAGTACTTC. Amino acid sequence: CASSQDSGAYEQYF.

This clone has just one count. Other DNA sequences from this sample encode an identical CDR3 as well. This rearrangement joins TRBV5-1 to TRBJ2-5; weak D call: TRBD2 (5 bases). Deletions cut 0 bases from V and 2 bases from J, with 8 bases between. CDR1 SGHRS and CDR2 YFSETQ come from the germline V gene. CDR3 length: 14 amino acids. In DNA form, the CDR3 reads TGCGCCAGCAGCTTGGGGACTTTGCAAGAGACCCAGTACTTC. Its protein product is CASSLGTLQETQYF.

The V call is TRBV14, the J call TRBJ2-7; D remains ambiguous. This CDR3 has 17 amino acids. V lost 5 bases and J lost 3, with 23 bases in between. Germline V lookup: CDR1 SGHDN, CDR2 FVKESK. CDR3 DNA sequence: TGTGCCAGCAGCGGAACTGGTGGTGGCGGCAGGTTCTACGAGCAGTACTTC. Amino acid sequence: CASSGTGGGGRFYEQYF.

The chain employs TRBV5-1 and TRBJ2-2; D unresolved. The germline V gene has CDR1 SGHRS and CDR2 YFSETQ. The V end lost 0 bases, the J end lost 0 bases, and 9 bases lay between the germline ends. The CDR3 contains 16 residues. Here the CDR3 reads CASSLAVDTNTGELFF. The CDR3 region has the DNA TGCGCCAGCAGCTTGGCGGTGGATACGAACACCGGGGAGCTGTTTTTT. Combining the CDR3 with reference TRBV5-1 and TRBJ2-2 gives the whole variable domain KAGVTQTPRYLIKTRGQQVTLSCSPISGHRSVSWYQQTPGQGLQFLFEYFSETQRNKGNFPGRFSGRQFSNSRSEMNVSTLELGDSALYLCASSLAVDTNTGELFFGEGSRLTVL.

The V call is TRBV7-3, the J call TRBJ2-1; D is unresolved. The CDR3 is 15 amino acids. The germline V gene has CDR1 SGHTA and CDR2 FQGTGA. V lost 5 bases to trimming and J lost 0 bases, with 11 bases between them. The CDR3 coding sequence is TGTGCCAGCAGCCCGGGCCGACGCTCCTACAATGAGCAGTTCTTC. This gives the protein CASSPGRRSYNEQFF.

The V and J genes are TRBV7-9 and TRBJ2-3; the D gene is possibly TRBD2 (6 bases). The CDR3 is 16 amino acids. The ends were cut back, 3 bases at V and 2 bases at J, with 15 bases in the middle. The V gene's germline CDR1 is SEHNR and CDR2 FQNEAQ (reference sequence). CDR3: CASSLNRRGITDTQYF. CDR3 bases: TGTGCCAGCAGCTTGAACCGGCGGGGAATCACAGATACGCAGTATTTT.

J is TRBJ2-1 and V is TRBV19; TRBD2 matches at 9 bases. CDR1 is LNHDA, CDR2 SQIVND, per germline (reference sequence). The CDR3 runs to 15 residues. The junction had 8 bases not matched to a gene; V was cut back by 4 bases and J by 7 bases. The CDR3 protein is CASSRVAGGPNEQFF. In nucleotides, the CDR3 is TGTGCCAGTAGTAGGGTGGCGGGAGGGCCGAATGAGCAGTTCTTC.

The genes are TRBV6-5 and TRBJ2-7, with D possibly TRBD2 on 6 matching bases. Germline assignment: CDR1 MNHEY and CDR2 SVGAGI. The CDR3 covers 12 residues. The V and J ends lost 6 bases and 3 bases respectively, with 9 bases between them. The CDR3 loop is CASRRRDYEQYF. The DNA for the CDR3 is TGTGCCAGCAGAAGGAGGGACTACGAGCAGTACTTC.

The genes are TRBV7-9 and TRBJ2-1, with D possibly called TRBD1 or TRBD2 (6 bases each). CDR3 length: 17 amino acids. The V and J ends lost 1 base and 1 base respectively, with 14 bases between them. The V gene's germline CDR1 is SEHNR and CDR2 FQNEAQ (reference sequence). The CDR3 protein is CASSLGVGGLSYNEQFF. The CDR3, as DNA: TGTGCCAGCAGCTTAGGAGTAGGGGGGCTGTCCTACAATGAGCAGTTCTTC.

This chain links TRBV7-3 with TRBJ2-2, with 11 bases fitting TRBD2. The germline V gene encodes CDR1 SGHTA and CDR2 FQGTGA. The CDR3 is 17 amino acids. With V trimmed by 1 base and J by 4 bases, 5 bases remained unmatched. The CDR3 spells CASSLIAGGPVTGELFF. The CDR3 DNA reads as TGTGCCAGCAGCTTAATAGCGGGAGGGCCGGTCACCGGGGAGCTGTTTTTT.

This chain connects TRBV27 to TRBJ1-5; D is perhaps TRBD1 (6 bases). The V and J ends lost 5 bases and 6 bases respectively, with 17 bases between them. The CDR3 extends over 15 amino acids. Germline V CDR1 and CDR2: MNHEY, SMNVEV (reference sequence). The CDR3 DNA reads TGTGCCAGCAGTCCCGTCCGGACAGCGGCTCAGCCCCAGCATTTT. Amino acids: CASSPVRTAAQPQHF.

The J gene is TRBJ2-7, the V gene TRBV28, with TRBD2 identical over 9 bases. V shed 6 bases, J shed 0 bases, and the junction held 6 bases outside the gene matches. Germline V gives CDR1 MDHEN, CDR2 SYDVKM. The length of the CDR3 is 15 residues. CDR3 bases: TGTGCCAGCAGGGAGACTAGCGGCAGCTCCTACGAGCAGTACTTC. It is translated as CASRETSGSSYEQYF.

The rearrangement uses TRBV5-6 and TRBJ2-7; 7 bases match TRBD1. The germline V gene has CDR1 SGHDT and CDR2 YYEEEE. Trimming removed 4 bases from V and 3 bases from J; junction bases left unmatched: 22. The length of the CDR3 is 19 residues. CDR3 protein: CASSLYDRAGYATIYEQYF. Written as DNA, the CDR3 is TGTGCCAGCAGCCTATACGACAGGGCAGGCTACGCGACCATCTACGAGCAGTACTTC.

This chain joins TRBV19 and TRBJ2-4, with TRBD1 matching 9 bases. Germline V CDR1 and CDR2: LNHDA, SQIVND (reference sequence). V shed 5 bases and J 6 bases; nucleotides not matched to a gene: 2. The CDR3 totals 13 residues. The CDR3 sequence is CASSEGQGNIQYF. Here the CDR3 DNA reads TGTGCCAGTAGTGAGGGACAGGGAAACATTCAGTACTTC. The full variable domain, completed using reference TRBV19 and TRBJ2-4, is DGGITQSPKYLFRKEGQNVTLSCEQNLNHDAMYWYRQDPGQGLRLIYYSQIVNDFQKGDIAEGYSVSREKKESFPLTVTSAQKNPTAFYLCASSEGQGNIQYFGAGTRLSVL.